These 25 T cell receptor beta chains share one sample of origin, sequenced in a study of human T cells and chemical hapten exposure. The time point: healthy volunteer bleed at 6 weeks. Total RNA was isolated from unfractionated whole blood. One entry per CDR3 protein results from TCRdb running MiXCR on the RACE reads. Of 35,000 to 55,000 distinct CDR3 sequences listed, 3% to 4.5% were seen once; the top ten hold 5% to 7%. Input material: whole blood. The receptors were gathered from a human donor in good health. Some clones in this sample may be carry-over from other donors' samples.

V usage is TRBV12-2 and J usage is TRBJ2-2; whether TRBD1, the table's D call, matches the DNA was not checked. TRBV12-2 is labeled a pseudogene. There are 15 residues in the CDR3. As DNA, the CDR3 is TGTGCAAGTCGACAACAGGGGTCGAACACCGGGGAGCTGTTTTTT. Amino acid sequence: CASRQQGSNTGELFF.

This chain uses TRBV7-8 with TRBJ2-5; 7 positions agree with TRBD1. Per the germline V gene, CDR1 is SGHVS and CDR2 is FQNEAQ. Trimming removed 0 bases from V and 7 bases from J; junction bases left unmatched: 20. The CDR3 consists of 19 residues. The CDR3 nucleotides are TGTGCCAGCAGCTTAGCGAGGGGGCAGGGGAGAGGTCAGCAGGGGACCCAGTACTTC. Its translation is CASSLARGQGRGQQGTQYF.

This clonotype was observed at least ten times. CDR3 loop: CASSYNGRGNQETQYF. The CDR3 DNA reads TGTGCCAGCAGTTACAATGGCAGGGGGAATCAAGAGACCCAGTACTTC. The chain links TRBV6-5 to TRBJ2-5, with 7 bases aligning to TRBD1. Germline assignment: CDR1 MNHEY and CDR2 SVGAGI. V shed 2 bases, J shed 2 bases, and the junction held 8 bases outside the gene matches. The CDR3 covers 16 residues.

This clonotype was detected many times. The chain joins TRBV28 to TRBJ1-2; D gene ambiguous. CDR3 length equals 14 residues. Trimming removed 7 bases from V and 4 bases from J, with 16 bases in between. CDR1 MDHEN and CDR2 SYDVKM come from the germline V gene. For the CDR3, the DNA is TGTGCCAGCATCAGTCCGGGCCACCTCTATGGCTACACCTTC. As protein: CASISPGHLYGYTF.

This clonotype came up many times. The J gene is TRBJ2-1, the V gene TRBV5-1, with 7 bases matching TRBD2. Germline V gene sequence: CDR1 SGHRS, CDR2 YFSETQ. The V gene end was trimmed by 6 bases and the J gene end by 0 bases; junction bases not matched to a gene: 6. The CDR3 has 15 amino acids. The CDR3 loop reads CASIPGGSSYNEQFF. The CDR3 DNA follows: TGCGCCAGCATTCCGGGCGGGAGCTCCTACAATGAGCAGTTCTTC. Full variable domain (rest looked up from reference TRBV5-1 and TRBJ2-1): KAGVTQTPRYLIKTRGQQVTLSCSPISGHRSVSWYQQTPGQGLQFLFEYFSETQRNKGNFPGRFSGRQFSNSRSEMNVSTLELGDSALYLCASIPGGSSYNEQFFGPGTRLTVL.

This clonotype was picked up many times. The chain couples TRBV29-1 to TRBJ1-6, with a weak D call TRBD1 (6 bases). This CDR3 region has 16 residues. V was shortened by 7 bases and J by 9 bases, with 25 bases between the two germline ends. Germline V lookup: CDR1 SQVTM, CDR2 ANQGSEA. The CDR3 sequence is CSGKRVTGTWGSPLHF. DNA for the CDR3: TGCAGCGGGAAAAGGGTGACGGGGACATGGGGTTCACCCCTCCACTTT.

The chain carries TRBV5-1 and TRBJ1-6; D gene ambiguous. The CDR3 loop spans 14 amino acids. The germline gives CDR1 SGHRS, CDR2 YFSETQ. Trimming pared 0 bases from V and 9 bases from J, leaving 10 bases between. CDR3 loop: CASSLGESSSPLHF. CDR3 in DNA: TGCGCCAGCAGCTTGGGGGAGTCCAGTTCACCCCTCCACTTT.

This clonotype was recorded once. A much more abundant neighbour one base away suggests this may be a read error. The CDR3 end shows no conserved phenylalanine or tryptophan, and so a read error is likely. The limits of the CDR3 on the DNA are not certain, so only TCRdb's listed CDR3 is given. The gene calls are TRBV21-1 and TRBJ1-5; the tabulated D call, TRBD1, remains unverified against the DNA. TRBV21-1 is flagged as a pseudogene. The CDR3 comprises 15 residues, both ends counted. CDR3 sequence reads: CASSGIQGKGQPQHS.

This clonotype was found many times. The genes are TRBV12-3 or TRBV12-4 and TRBJ1-5; D is uncertain. The CDR3 totals 13 residues. The germline V and J ends were trimmed by 7 bases and 6 bases, with 13 bases remaining between them. Here the CDR3 DNA reads TGTGCCAGCACCCCGGCGGGCGGTCAGCCCCAGCATTTT. Protein product: CASTPAGGQPQHF.

This clonotype was counted at least ten times. CDR3 nucleotide sequence: TGCAGCACAACGATGGGGACAGGGGGCTACGAGCAGTACTTC. Translating it yields CSTTMGTGGYEQYF. This chain joins TRBV29-1 and TRBJ2-7; 11 bases map to TRBD1. The ends lost 8 bases at V and 3 bases at J; junction bases unmatched: 9. Germline V gives CDR1 SQVTM, CDR2 ANQGSEA. The CDR3 is 14 residues long.

The table lists this clonotype with many counts. The V gene is TRBV29-1, the J gene TRBJ2-1; a possible D gene is TRBD2 (5 bases). The ends were cut back, 6 bases at V and 2 bases at J, with 5 bases in the middle. The CDR3 runs to 11 residues. The germline V gene has CDR1 SQVTM and CDR2 ANQGSEA. The CDR3 DNA is TGCAGCGTGAGGGCCTACAATGAGCAGTTCTTC. This encodes CSVRAYNEQFF.

The table lists this clonotype with many counts. CDR3 DNA sequence: TGTGCCAGCAGCTTTAGGGCTAGCGGGAGTATAGAGACCCAGTACTTC. It codes for CASSFRASGSIETQYF. This rearrangement joins TRBV5-6 to TRBJ2-5; 10 nucleotides line up with TRBD2. This CDR3 is built from 16 residues. Germline-derived CDR1 and CDR2 are SGHDT and YYEEEE. With 2 bases clipped from V and 4 bases from J, the junction kept 8 bases outside the gene matches.

This clonotype was found many times. The chain is built from TRBV6-5 and TRBJ2-1; 9 nucleotides line up with TRBD1. V shed 5 bases, J shed 6 bases, and the junction held 8 bases outside the gene matches. CDR1 and CDR2 (germline): MNHEY, SVGAGI. CDR3 length: 15 amino acids. The CDR3 region is CASSTTGGIFNEQFF. CDR3 DNA sequence: TGTGCCAGCAGTACGACAGGGGGTATCTTCAATGAGCAGTTCTTC.

This clonotype occurred a few times. The rearrangement joins TRBV27 to TRBJ2-2; 8 nucleotides line up with TRBD2. Trimming cost V 7 bases and J 2 bases; bases outside gene matches: 6. The CDR3 has 15 amino acids. CDR1 and CDR2 from the germline V gene are MNHEY and SMNVEV (reference sequence). CDR3 protein: CASNKGLVNTGELFF. In DNA, the CDR3 is TGTGCCAGCAATAAGGGACTAGTCAACACCGGGGAGCTGTTTTTT.

This clonotype was seen repeatedly, ten times or more. This rearrangement joins TRBV20-1 to TRBJ2-5; 9 positions match TRBD1. Germline V CDR1 and CDR2: DFQATT, SNEGSKA (reference sequence). This CDR3 region has 16 residues. V trimming: 3 bases; J trimming: 5 bases; junction bases outside the gene matches: 13. The CDR3 is CSASDRGSPAPETQYF. Here the CDR3 DNA reads TGCAGTGCTAGCGACAGGGGGTCCCCTGCGCCTGAGACCCAGTACTTC.

The V call is TRBV11-2, the J call TRBJ1-1; D remains unclear. This CDR3 region has 14 residues. CDR1 is SGHAT and CDR2 is FQNNGV in the germline V gene. Trimming took 8 bases from V and 1 from J, leaving 14 bases between them. CDR3 amino acids: CASAPDTPNTEAFF. CDR3 in DNA: TGTGCCAGCGCCCCAGACACTCCGAACACTGAAGCTTTCTTT.

The chain couples TRBV7-2 to TRBJ2-1; possibly TRBD1 for D (5 bases). This CDR3 contains 15 residues. Per the germline V gene, CDR1 is SGHTA and CDR2 is FQGNSA. V dropped 0 bases and J dropped 8 bases, with 14 bases sitting between them. The chain's CDR3 is CASSLAFGRVDEQFF. CDR3 nucleotide sequence: TGTGCCAGCAGCTTAGCTTTCGGCAGGGTCGATGAGCAGTTCTTC.

This clonotype has at least ten counts. The CDR3 loop reads CASGPVMESYEQYF. CDR3 coding DNA: TGTGCCAGCGGTCCCGTGATGGAAAGCTACGAGCAGTACTTC. This chain connects TRBV27 to TRBJ2-7; D gene unclear. V lost 8 bases and J 3 bases, leaving 17 bases between the germline ends. The CDR3 consists of 14 residues. Germline CDR1 reads MNHEY; CDR2 reads SMNVEV (reference sequence).

This clonotype has at least ten counts. The chain couples TRBV27 to TRBJ1-5, with 7 bases lining up with TRBD1. The J segment lost 6 bases and the V segment lost 0 bases, leaving 2 bases of the junction unmatched. CDR3 size: 14 residues. CDR1 is MNHEY and CDR2 is SMNVEV in the germline V gene (reference sequence). For the CDR3, the DNA is TGTGCCAGCAGTTTATCAGGGGGCGGTCAGCCCCAGCATTTT. This codes for CASSLSGGGQPQHF.

This chain uses TRBV7-3 with TRBJ2-4, with 7 bases lining up with TRBD2. The CDR3 covers 18 residues. Germline-derived CDR1 and CDR2 are SGHTA and FQGTGA. V was pared by 4 bases and J by 4 bases, with 16 bases of the junction left unmatched. The CDR3 is CASSSRRAGDPLKNIQYF. The DNA of the CDR3 is TGTGCCAGCAGCTCCAGAAGGGCGGGAGACCCACTAAAAAACATTCAGTACTTC.

This clonotype was recorded many times. The chain combines TRBV29-1 with TRBJ2-3; 11 bases match TRBD2. CDR3 size: 15 residues. Germline trimming cut 2 bases from V and 2 bases from J; bases unmatched to any gene: 3. Per germline, CDR1 SQVTM and CDR2 ANQGSEA. The CDR3 reads CSVERLAGLTDTQYF. The CDR3 coding sequence is TGCAGCGTTGAACGACTAGCGGGACTCACAGATACGCAGTATTTT.

The CDR3 DNA is TGTGCCAGCAGCGAAATCGACACCGGAGACACCGGGGAGCTGTTTTTT. This gives the protein CASSEIDTGDTGELFF. This sequence joins TRBV9 and TRBJ2-2; unclear D gene. Trimming removed 3 bases from V and 3 bases from J, with 15 bases in between. Germline loops: CDR1 SGDLS, CDR2 YYNGEE. The CDR3 totals 16 residues.

This clonotype was observed at least ten times. The chain recombines TRBV29-1 with TRBJ2-2; D gene ambiguous. CDR1 is SQVTM and CDR2 is ANQGSEA in the germline V gene. The V gene lost 3 bases and the J gene lost 0 bases, with 5 bases spanning the gap. CDR3 length: 13 residues. Here the CDR3 DNA reads TGCAGCGTTGACAGTTCGAACACCGGGGAGCTGTTTTTT. Its protein is CSVDSSNTGELFF.

The table lists this clonotype with many counts. The chain is built from TRBV7-9 and TRBJ2-7; TRBD2 matches at 9 bases. There are 15 residues in the CDR3. V gave up 3 bases and J gave up 5 bases; unmatched junction bases: 8. CDR1 and CDR2 (germline): SEHNR, FQNEAQ (reference sequence). The CDR3 reads CASSFVAGAVDEQYF. CDR3 coding DNA: TGTGCCAGCAGCTTTGTAGCGGGAGCCGTGGACGAGCAGTACTTC. Supplemented by reference TRBV7-9 and TRBJ2-7, the full variable domain reads DTGVSQNPRHKITKRGQNVTFRCDPISEHNRLYWYRQTLGQGPEFLTYFQNEAQLEKSRLLSDRFSAERPKGSFSTLEIQRTEQGDSAMYLCASSFVAGAVDEQYFGPGTRLTVT.

This clonotype showed up many times. V is TRBV20-1 and J is TRBJ1-6, with a possible D match to TRBD1 (5 bases). This CDR3 has 15 amino acids. Germline CDR1 DFQATT, CDR2 SNEGSKA (reference sequence). Trimming left V 3 bases short and J 6 bases short, with 15 bases between. The CDR3, as DNA: TGCAGTGCTAGGCGCAGGGAACTTACTAATTCACCCCTCCACTTT. Translating gives CSARRRELTNSPLHF.